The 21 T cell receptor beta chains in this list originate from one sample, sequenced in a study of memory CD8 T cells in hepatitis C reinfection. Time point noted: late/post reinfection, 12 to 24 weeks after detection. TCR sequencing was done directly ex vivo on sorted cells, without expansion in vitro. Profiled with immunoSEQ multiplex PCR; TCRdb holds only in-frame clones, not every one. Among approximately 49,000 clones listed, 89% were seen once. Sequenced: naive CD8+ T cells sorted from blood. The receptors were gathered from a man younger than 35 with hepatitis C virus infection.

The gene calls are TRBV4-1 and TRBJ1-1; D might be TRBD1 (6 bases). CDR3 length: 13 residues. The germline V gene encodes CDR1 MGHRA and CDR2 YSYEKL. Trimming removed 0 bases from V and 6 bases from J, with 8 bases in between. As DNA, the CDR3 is TGCGCCAGCAGCCAAGATGGGGGCTCTGAAGCTTTCTTT. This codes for CASSQDGGSEAFF.

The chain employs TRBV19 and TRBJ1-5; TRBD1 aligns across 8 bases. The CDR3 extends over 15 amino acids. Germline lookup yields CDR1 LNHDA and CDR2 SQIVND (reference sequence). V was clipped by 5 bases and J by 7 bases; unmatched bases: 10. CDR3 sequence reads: CASSVLGQGGQPQHF. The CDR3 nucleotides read TGTGCCAGTAGTGTCCTTGGACAGGGAGGACAGCCCCAGCATTTT. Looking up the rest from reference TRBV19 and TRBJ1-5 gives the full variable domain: DGGITQSPKYLFRKEGQNVTLSCEQNLNHDAMYWYRQDPGQGLRLIYYSQIVNDFQKGDIAEGYSVSREKKESFPLTVTSAQKNPTAFYLCASSVLGQGGQPQHFGDGTRLSIL.

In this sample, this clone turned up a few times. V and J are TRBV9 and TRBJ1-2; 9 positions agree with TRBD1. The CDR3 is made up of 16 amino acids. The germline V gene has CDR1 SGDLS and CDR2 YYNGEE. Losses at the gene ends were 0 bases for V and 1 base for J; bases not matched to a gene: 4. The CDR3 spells CASSVGGDRVNYGYTF. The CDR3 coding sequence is TGTGCCAGCAGCGTAGGAGGGGACAGGGTTAACTATGGCTACACCTTC.

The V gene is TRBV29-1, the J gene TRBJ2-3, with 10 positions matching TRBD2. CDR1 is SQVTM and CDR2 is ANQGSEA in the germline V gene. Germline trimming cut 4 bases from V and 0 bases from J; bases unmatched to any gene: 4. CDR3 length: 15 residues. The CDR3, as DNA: TGCAGCGTTGGCGGGACTAGCGACAGCACAGATACGCAGTATTTT. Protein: CSVGGTSDSTDTQYF.

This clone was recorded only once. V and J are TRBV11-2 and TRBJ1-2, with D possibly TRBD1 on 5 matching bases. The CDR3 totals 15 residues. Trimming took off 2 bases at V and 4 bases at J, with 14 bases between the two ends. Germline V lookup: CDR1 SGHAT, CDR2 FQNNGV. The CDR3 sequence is CASSLIFGQTYGYTF. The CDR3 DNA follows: TGTGCCAGCAGCTTAATATTCGGACAAACCTATGGCTACACCTTC.

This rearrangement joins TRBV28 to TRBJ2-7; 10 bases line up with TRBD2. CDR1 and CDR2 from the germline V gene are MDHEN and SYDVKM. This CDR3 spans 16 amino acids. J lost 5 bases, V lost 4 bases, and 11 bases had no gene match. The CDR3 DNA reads TGTGCCAGCAGTTGGGGGGCTAGCGGGAGTTGGGACGAGCAGTACTTC. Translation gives CASSWGASGSWDEQYF.

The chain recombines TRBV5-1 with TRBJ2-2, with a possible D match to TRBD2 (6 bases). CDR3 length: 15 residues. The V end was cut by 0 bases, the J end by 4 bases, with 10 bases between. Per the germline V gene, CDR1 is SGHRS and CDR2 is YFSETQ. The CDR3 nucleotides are TGCGCCAGCAGCTTGGCGGGAGCAGGCACCGGGGAGCTGTTTTTT. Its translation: CASSLAGAGTGELFF.

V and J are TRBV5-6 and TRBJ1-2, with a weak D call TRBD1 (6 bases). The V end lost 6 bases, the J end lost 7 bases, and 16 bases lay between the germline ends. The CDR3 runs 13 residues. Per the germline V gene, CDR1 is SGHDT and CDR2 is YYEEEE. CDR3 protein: CASKPTGLFGYTF. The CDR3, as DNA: TGTGCCAGCAAACCGACAGGTCTATTTGGCTACACCTTC.

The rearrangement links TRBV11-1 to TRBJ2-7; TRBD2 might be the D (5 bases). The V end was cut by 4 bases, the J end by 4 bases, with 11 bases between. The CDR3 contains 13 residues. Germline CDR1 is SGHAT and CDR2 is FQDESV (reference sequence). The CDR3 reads CASSSARGYEQYF. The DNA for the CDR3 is TGTGCCAGCAGCTCCGCAAGAGGGTACGAGCAGTACTTC.

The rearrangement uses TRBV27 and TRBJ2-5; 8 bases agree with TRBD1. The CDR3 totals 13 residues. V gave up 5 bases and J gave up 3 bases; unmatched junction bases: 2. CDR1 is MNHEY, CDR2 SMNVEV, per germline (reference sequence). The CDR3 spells CASSQTGEETQYF. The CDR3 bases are TGTGCCAGCAGTCAGACAGGGGAAGAGACCCAGTACTTC.

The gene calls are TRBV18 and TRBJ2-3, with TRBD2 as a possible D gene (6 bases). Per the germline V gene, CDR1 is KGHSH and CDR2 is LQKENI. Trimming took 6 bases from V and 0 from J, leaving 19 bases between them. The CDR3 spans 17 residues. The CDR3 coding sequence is TGTGCCAGCTCCCCAGCCGGTTGGGGGACTAGCACAGATACGCAGTATTTT. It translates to CASSPAGWGTSTDTQYF.

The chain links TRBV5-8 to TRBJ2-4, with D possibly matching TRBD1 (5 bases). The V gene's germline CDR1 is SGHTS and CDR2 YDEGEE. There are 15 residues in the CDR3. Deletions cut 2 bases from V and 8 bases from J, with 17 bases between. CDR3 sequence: CASSLGVPTADIQYF. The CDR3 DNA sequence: TGTGCCAGCAGCTTAGGGGTTCCCACGGCAGACATTCAGTACTTC.

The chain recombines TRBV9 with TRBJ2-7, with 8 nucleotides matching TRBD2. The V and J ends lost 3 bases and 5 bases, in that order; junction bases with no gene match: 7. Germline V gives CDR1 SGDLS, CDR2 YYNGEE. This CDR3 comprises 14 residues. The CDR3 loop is CASSEGTSLDEQYF. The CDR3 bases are TGTGCCAGCAGCGAGGGGACTAGTCTGGACGAGCAGTACTTC.

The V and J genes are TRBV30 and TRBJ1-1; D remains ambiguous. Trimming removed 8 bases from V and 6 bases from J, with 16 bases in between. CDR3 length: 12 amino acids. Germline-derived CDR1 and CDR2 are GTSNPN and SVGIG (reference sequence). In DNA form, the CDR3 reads TGTGCCGTGGACGGGAGGGAGTCTGAAGCTTTCTTT. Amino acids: CAVDGRESEAFF.

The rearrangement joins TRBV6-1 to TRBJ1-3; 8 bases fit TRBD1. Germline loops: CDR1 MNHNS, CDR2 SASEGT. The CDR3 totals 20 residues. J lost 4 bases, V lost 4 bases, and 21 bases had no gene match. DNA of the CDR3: TGTGCCAGCAGTGTCAGTTTGGCGGCAGGGGGCAGTAAGGGAGGAAACACCATATATTTT. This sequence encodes CASSVSLAAGGSKGGNTIYF.

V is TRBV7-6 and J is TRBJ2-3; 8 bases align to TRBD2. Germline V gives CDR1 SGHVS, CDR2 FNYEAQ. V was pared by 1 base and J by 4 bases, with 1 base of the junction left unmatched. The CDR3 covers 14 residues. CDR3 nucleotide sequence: TGTGCCAGCAGCTTAGGCGGGGGGCCAGATACGCAGTATTTT. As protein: CASSLGGGPDTQYF.

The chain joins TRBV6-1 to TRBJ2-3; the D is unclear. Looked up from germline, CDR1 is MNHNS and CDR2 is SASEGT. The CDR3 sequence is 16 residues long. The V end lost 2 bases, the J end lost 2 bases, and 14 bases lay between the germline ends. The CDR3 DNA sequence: TGTGCCAGCAGTGAATTAAAACACACATCCACAGATACGCAGTATTTT. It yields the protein CASSELKHTSTDTQYF.

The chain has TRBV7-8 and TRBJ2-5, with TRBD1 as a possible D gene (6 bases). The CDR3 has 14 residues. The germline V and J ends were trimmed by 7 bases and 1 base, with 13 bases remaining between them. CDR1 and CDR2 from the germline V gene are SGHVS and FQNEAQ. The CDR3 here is CASNHDRSQETQYF. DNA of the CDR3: TGTGCCAGCAACCACGACAGGAGCCAAGAGACCCAGTACTTC.

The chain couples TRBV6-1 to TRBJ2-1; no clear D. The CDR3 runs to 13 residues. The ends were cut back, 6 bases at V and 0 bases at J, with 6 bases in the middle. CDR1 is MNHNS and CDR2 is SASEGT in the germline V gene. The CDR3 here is CASSLSSYNEQFF. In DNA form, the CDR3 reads TGTGCCAGCAGCCTCTCCTCCTACAATGAGCAGTTCTTC.

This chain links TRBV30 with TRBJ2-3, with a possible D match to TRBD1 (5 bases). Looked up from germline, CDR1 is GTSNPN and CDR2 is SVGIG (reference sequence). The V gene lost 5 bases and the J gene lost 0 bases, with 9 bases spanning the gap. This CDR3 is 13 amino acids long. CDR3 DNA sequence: TGTGCCTGGTCTCCAGGGAGCACAGATACGCAGTATTTT. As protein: CAWSPGSTDTQYF.

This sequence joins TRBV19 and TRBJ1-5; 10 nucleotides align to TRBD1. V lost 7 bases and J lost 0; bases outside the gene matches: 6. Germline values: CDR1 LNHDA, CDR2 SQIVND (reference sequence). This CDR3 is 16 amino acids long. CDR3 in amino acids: CASTPDRGFSNQPQHF. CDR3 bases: TGTGCCAGTACCCCGGACAGGGGGTTTAGCAATCAGCCCCAGCATTTT. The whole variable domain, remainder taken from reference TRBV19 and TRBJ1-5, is DGGITQSPKYLFRKEGQNVTLSCEQNLNHDAMYWYRQDPGQGLRLIYYSQIVNDFQKGDIAEGYSVSREKKESFPLTVTSAQKNPTAFYLCASTPDRGFSNQPQHFGDGTRLSIL.